This record looks at one TCR beta chain sequence and its context. Its target is not known. These data originate in a study of graft-versus-host responses after intestinal transplantation. Overall study findings and caveats: Among recipient marrow samples, GvH clones were found; some appeared first in ileum or blood.

Sequencing was performed with immunoSEQ multiplex PCR; in TCRdb, only in-frame clones are kept and a portion is missing. The sample has approximately 90,000 clones, around 93% seen once. Germline CDR1 reads MNHEY; CDR2 reads SMNVEV (reference sequence). The CDR3 consists of 14 residues. V shed 6 bases and J 10 bases; nucleotides not matched to a gene: 11. The chain employs TRBV27 and TRBJ1-5; 8 nucleotides line up with TRBD1. The sequencing here drew on unstimulated CD8+ T cells sorted from spleen or lymph node cells, taken before transplant. The TCR was taken from a human donor who was the organ donor for an intestinal transplant. CDR3 nucleotides: TGTGCCAGCAGGGCTAAGACAGGGGCCGGTCCCCAGCATTTT. Amino acids: CASRAKTGAGPQHF.